This entry features one T cell receptor (beta chain) sequence. What it binds is unknown. Sequenced by immunoSEQ multiplex PCR; TCRdb stores in-frame clones only, minus some. Of some 1.4 million clones in the sample, about 96% were seen once. This record belongs to a study of shared clonotypes between healthy human individuals. Study overall: Researchers assigned three CD4 naive, three CD4 memory, two CD8 naive and one CD8 memory plate to each donor. Overall study findings and caveats: In general, naive subsets displayed greater estimated richness than memory subsets did.

Germline CDR1 is SGHNT and CDR2 is YYREEE (reference sequence). CDR3 size: 18 residues. V lost 0 bases, J lost 4 bases, and 12 bases stayed unmatched. Healthy HIV-negative adults without recent acute infections or vaccinations served as donors. Input material: naive CD4+ T cells sorted from blood. Subset in this sample: CD45RA+ positively selected. The chain couples TRBV5-4 to TRBJ1-5; 8 bases are shared with TRBD1. The receptor comes from a man younger than 40 in good health. CDR3 protein: CASSLESGGASRNQPQHF. The CDR3 DNA reads TGTGCCAGCAGCTTGGAGTCAGGGGGCGCGTCTAGAAATCAGCCCCAGCATTTT. Variable domain in full (rest from reference TRBV5-4 and TRBJ1-5): ETGVTQSPTHLIKTRGQQVTLRCSSQSGHNTVSWYQQALGQGPQFIFQYYREEENGRGNFPPRFSGLQFPNYSSELNVNALELDDSALYLCASSLESGGASRNQPQHFGDGTRLSIL.